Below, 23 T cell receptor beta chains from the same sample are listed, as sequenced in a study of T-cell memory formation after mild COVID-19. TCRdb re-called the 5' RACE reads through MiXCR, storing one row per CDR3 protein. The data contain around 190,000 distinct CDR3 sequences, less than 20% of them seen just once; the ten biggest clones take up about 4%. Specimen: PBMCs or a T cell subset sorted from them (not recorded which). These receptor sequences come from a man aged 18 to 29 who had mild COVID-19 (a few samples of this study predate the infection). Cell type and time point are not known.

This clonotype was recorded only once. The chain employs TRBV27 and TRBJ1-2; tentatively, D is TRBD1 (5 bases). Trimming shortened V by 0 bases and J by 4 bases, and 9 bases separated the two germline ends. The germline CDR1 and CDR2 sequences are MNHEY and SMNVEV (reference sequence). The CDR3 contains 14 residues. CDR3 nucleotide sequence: TGTGCCAGCAGTTTATCAGGGGCCACCTATGGCTACACCTTC. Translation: CASSLSGATYGYTF.

CDR3 in amino acids: CASSPLKRGALGDEQFF. CDR3 bases: TGCGCCAGCAGCCCCCTCAAGAGGGGGGCCCTTGGTGATGAGCAGTTCTTC. This chain connects TRBV5-1 to TRBJ2-1; possibly TRBD1 or TRBD2 for D (6 bases each). The CDR3 contains 17 residues. Between the trimmed V and J ends, which lost 4 bases and 8 bases, there was a span of 25 bases. Looked up from germline, CDR1 is SGHRS and CDR2 is YFSETQ.

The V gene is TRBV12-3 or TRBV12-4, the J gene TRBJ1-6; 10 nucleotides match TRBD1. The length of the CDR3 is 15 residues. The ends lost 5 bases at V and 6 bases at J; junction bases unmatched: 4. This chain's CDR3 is CASSPRTGGNSPLHF. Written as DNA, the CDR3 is TGTGCCAGCAGTCCACGGACAGGGGGTAATTCACCCCTCCACTTT.

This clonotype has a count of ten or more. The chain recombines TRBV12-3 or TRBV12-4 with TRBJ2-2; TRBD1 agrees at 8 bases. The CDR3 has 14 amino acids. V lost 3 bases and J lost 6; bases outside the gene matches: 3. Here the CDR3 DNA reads TGTGCCAGCAGTTTCCAGGGGGCGGCCGGGGAGCTGTTTTTT. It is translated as CASSFQGAAGELFF.

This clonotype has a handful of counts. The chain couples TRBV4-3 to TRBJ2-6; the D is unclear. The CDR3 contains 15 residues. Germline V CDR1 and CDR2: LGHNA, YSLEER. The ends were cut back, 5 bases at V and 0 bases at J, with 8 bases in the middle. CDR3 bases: TGCGCCAGCAGCGGACGTAGCTCTGGGGCCAACGTCCTGACTTTC. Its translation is CASSGRSSGANVLTF.

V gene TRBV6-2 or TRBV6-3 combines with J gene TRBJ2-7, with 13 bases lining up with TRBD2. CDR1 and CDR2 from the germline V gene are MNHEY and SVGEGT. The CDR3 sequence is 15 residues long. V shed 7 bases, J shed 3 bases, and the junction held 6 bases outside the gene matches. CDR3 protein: CASTVGLAGDYEQYF. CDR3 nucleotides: TGTGCCAGCACCGTCGGACTAGCGGGGGACTACGAGCAGTACTTC.

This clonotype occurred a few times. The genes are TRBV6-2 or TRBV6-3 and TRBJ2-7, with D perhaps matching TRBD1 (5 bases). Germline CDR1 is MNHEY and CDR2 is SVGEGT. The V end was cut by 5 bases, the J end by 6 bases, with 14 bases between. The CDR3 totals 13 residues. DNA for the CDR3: TGTGCCAGCAGTCTGCCGGGCAGGGCCGAGCAGTACGTC. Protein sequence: CASSLPGRAEQYV.

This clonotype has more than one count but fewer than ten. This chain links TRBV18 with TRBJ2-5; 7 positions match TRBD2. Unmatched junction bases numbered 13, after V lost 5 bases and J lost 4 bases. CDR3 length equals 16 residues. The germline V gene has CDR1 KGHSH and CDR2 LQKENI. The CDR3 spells CASSERRGDSGETQYF. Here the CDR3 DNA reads TGTGCCAGCTCAGAGCGACGGGGGGATAGTGGAGAGACCCAGTACTTC.

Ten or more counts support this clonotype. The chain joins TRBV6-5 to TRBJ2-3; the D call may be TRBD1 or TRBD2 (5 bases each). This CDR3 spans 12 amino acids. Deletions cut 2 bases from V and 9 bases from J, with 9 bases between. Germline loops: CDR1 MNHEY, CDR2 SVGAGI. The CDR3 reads CASSYGGRTQYF. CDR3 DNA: TGTGCCAGCAGTTACGGGGGAAGGACGCAGTATTTT.

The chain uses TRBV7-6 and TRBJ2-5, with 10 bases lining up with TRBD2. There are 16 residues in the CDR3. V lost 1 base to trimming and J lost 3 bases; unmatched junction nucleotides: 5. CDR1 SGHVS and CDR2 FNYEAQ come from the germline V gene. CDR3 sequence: CASSLVPSGSKETQYF. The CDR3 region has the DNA TGTGCCAGCAGCTTAGTCCCTAGCGGGAGTAAAGAGACCCAGTACTTC.

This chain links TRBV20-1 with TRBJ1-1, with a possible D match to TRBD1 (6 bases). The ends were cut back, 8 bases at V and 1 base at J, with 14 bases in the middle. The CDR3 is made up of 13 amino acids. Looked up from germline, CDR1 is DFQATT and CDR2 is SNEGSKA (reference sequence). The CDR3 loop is CSPLSRGNTEAFF. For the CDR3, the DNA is TGCAGTCCTCTATCCAGGGGGAACACTGAAGCTTTCTTT.

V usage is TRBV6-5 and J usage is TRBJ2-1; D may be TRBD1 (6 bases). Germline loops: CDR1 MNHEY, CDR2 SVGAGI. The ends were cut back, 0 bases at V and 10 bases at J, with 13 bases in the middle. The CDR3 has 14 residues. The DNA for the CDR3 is TGTGCCAGCAGTTACTCGAGGGTGGACAGAGAGCAGTTCTTC. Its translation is CASSYSRVDREQFF.

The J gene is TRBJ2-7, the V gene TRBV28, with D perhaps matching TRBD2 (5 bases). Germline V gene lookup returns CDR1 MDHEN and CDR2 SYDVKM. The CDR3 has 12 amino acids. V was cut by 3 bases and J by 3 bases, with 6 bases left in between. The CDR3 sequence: CASSLRDYEQYV. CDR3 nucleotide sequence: TGTGCCAGCAGTTTGAGGGACTACGAGCAGTACGTC.

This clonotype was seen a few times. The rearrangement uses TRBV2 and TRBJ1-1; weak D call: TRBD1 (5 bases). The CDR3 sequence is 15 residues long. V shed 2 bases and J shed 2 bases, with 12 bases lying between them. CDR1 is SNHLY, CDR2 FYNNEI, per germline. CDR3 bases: TGTGCCAGCAGTGAATGGGGGGGAGGCAACACTGAAGCTTTCTTT. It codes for CASSEWGGGNTEAFF.

The CDR3: CASSWAGYEQYF. The CDR3 bases are TGCGCCAGCAGCTGGGCGGGCTACGAGCAGTACTTC. The chain is built from TRBV5-1 and TRBJ2-7, with D tentatively TRBD2 (5 bases). The germline CDR1 and CDR2 sequences are SGHRS and YFSETQ. The CDR3 runs to 12 residues. Deletions cut 3 bases from V and 3 bases from J, with 7 bases between.

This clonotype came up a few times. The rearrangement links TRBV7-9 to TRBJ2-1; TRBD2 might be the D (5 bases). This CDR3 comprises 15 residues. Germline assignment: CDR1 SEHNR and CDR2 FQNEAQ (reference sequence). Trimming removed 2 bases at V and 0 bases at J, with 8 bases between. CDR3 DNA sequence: TGTGCCAGCAGCTTAATAGGGAGCTCCTACAATGAGCAGTTCTTC. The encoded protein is CASSLIGSSYNEQFF.

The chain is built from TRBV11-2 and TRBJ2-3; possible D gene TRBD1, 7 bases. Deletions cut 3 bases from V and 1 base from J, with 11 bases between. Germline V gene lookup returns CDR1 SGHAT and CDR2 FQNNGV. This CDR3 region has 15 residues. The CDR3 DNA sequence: TGTGCCAGCAGCTTCTCCAGGGGGGGCACAGATACGCAGTATTTT. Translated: CASSFSRGGTDTQYF.

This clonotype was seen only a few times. The CDR3 protein is CSARRQGIGNSPLHF. The CDR3 DNA is TGCAGTGCTAGGCGTCAGGGGATCGGCAATTCACCCCTCCACTTT. The rearrangement links TRBV20-1 to TRBJ1-6; D is possibly TRBD1 (6 bases). Trimming cost V 3 bases and J 7 bases, with 16 bases left between them. This CDR3 spans 15 amino acids. Germline loops: CDR1 DFQATT, CDR2 SNEGSKA (reference sequence).

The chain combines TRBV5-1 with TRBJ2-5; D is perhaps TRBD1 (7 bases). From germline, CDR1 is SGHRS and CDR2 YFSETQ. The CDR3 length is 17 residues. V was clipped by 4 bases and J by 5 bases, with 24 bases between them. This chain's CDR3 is CASSPALFRGVGETQYF. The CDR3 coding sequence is TGCGCCAGCAGCCCAGCCCTGTTCAGGGGGGTAGGCGAGACCCAGTACTTC.

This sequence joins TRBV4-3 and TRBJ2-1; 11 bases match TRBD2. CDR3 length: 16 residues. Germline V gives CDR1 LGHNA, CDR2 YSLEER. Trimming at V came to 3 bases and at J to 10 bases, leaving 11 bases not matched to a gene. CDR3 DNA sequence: TGCGCCAGCAGCCACGCCGGGACTAGCGGCCTACGGGAGCAGTTCTTC. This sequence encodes CASSHAGTSGLREQFF.

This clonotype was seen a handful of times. The CDR3 is CASSPDRALAGQETQYF. CDR3 DNA sequence: TGTGCCAGCAGCCCTGATAGGGCCTTAGCGGGCCAAGAGACCCAGTACTTC. The rearrangement uses TRBV3-1 and TRBJ2-5; the match to TRBD2 covers 7 bases. Germline V CDR1 and CDR2: LGHDT, YNNKEL (reference sequence). This CDR3 contains 17 residues. After removal of 4 bases from V and 1 base from J, the junction contained 12 bases not matched to a gene.

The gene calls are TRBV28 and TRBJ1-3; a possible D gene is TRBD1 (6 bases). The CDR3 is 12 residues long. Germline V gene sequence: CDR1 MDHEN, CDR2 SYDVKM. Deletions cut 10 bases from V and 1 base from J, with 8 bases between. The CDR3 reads CATQGSGNTIYF. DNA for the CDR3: TGTGCCACCCAGGGGTCTGGAAACACCATATATTTT.

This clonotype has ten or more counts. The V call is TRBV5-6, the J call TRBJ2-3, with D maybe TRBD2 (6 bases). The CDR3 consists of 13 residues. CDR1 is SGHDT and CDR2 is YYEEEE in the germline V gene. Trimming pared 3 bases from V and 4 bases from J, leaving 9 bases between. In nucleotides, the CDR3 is TGTGCCAGCAGCTCCTGGGGGGCAGATACGCAGTATTTT. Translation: CASSSWGADTQYF.